A selection of T cell receptor beta chains follows, all from one sample in a study of blood T cells in healthy people across ages. TCRdb reanalysed the 5' RACE reads using MiXCR and keeps one entry per CDR3 protein. The sample carries around 850,000 distinct CDR3 sequences, about 34% recorded once. The source material was blood. Receptor source: a man aged 18 to 29 in good health. Both conserved end residues are part of each CDR3. A D gene is named only where the DNA matches it firmly. Some rows mark clone size as missing; the rest say once, few, many or name a class of expanded clone.

TRBJ2-5	-	TRBD1	TRBV3-1	CASNFGDSKETQYF	TGTGCCAGCAACTTTGGGGACAGCAAAGAGACCCAGTACTTC
TRBJ1-5	-	TRBD1	TRBV12-3/TRBV12-4	CASSISGTGTQPQHF	TGTGCCAGCAGCATTTCCGGGACAGGGACTCAGCCCCAGCATTTT
TRBJ2-1	-	TRBD2	TRBV20-1	CSARGGGRAPEQFF	TGCAGTGCTAGAGGTGGCGGGAGGGCCCCTGAGCAGTTCTTC
TRBJ2-5	-	-	TRBV7-2	CASSLTRGGWETQYF	TGTGCCAGCAGCTTAACCAGGGGAGGTTGGGAGACCCAGTACTTC
TRBJ2-1	few	-	TRBV6-5	CASSYSKTRGNEQFF	TGTGCCAGCAGTTACTCGAAGACTCGGGGGAATGAGCAGTTCTTC
TRBJ2-5	few	-	TRBV11-2	CASSLDPGGGQETQYF	TGTGCCAGCAGCTTAGACCCAGGGGGAGGACAAGAGACCCAGTACTTC
TRBJ1-5	few	-	TRBV6-6	CASSYEVKWSNQPQHF	TGTGCCAGCAGTTACGAGGTTAAGTGGAGCAATCAGCCCCAGCATTTT
TRBJ2-3	-	-	TRBV4-2	CASSLGGRSRTDTQYF	TGTGCCAGCAGCCTAGGGGGGCGGTCGCGCACAGATACGCAGTATTTT
TRBJ2-7	-	-	TRBV6-5	CASSHTQYEQYF	TGTGCCAGCAGCCACACCCAATACGAGCAGTACTTC
TRBJ2-5	few	-	TRBV6-6	CASSYSLADQETQYF	TGTGCCAGCAGTTACTCGTTGGCAGACCAAGAGACCCAGTACTTC
TRBJ1-2	-	-	TRBV7-8	CASSLKTANYGYTF	TGTGCCAGCAGCTTAAAGACTGCTAACTATGGCTACACCTTC
TRBJ2-3	-	TRBD2	TRBV20-1	CSAKTGTSVGFADTQYF	TGCAGTGCTAAAACCGGGACTAGCGTGGGGTTCGCAGATACGCAGTATTTT
TRBJ1-5	-	TRBD1	TRBV20-1	CSAFSGTVGYSNQPQHF	TGCAGTGCTTTTTCCGGGACAGTGGGGTATAGCAATCAGCCCCAGCATTTT
TRBJ1-2	-	TRBD1	TRBV20-1	CSARDGQAYGYTF	TGCAGTGCTAGAGACGGACAGGCCTATGGCTACACCTTC
TRBJ2-2	-	-	TRBV7-2	CASSLVLETGELFF	TGTGCCAGCAGCTTAGTGTTGGAAACCGGGGAGCTGTTTTTT
TRBJ2-5	many	TRBD2	TRBV20-1	CSARDKPSGTQYF	TGCAGTGCTAGAGATAAGCCTAGCGGGACCCAGTACTTC
TRBJ2-5	-	-	TRBV7-2	CASSLEGPETQYF	TGTGCCAGCAGCTTAGAGGGACCGGAGACCCAGTACTTC
TRBJ2-5	few	-	TRBV12-3/TRBV12-4	CASSARWGVEETQYF	TGTGCCAGCAGTGCCCGGTGGGGGGTGGAAGAGACCCAGTACTTC
TRBJ2-1	-	-	TRBV5-1	CVSSKTGNSYNEQFF	TGCGTCAGCAGTAAGACTGGGAACTCCTACAATGAGCAGTTCTTC
TRBJ2-3	few	-	TRBV6-2/TRBV6-3	CASSYVVDTQYF	TGTGCCAGCAGTTACGTGGTAGATACGCAGTATTTT
TRBJ2-7	many	TRBD2	TRBV2	CASSQTSGSSYEQYF	TGTGCCAGCAGCCAAACTAGCGGGAGCTCCTACGAGCAGTACTTC
TRBJ2-4	few	-	TRBV12-3/TRBV12-4	CASSPQLGLAKNIQYF	TGTGCCAGCAGTCCTCAGCTGGGCCTAGCCAAAAACATTCAGTACTTC
TRBJ2-3	many	-	TRBV28	CASSLYAGRNTDTQYF	TGTGCCAGCAGTTTATATGCAGGGAGGAACACAGATACGCAGTATTTT
TRBJ1-1	-	-	TRBV12-3/TRBV12-4	CASSNQTSLTEAFF	TGTGCCAGCAGTAACCAGACTTCTCTAACTGAAGCTTTCTTT
TRBJ2-3	-	TRBD1	TRBV28	CASSLTGPDMQYF	TGTGCCAGCAGCCTGACAGGGCCAGATATGCAGTATTTT
TRBJ1-1	-	-	TRBV7-2	CASSLVPGSNTEAFF	TGTGCCAGCAGCTTAGTCCCAGGTTCGAACACTGAAGCTTTCTTT
TRBJ2-3	few	TRBD1	TRBV28	CASRYRGSGTDTQYF	TGTGCCAGCAGGTACAGGGGGAGCGGCACAGATACGCAGTATTTT
TRBJ2-1	-	TRBD2	TRBV7-8	CASSLDGGGAYNEQFF	TGTGCCAGCAGCTTAGATGGCGGGGGGGCCTACAATGAGCAGTTCTTC
TRBJ1-1	few	-	TRBV6-2/TRBV6-3	CASSRRALNTEAFF	TGTGCCAGCTCCCGGAGGGCCCTGAACACTGAAGCTTTCTTT
TRBJ2-1	many	TRBD1	TRBV29-1	CSAGQGAYPEFF	TGCAGCGCCGGACAGGGGGCCTACCCGGAGTTCTTC
TRBJ2-3	few	TRBD2	TRBV12-3/TRBV12-4	CATRTSGADTQYF	TGTGCCACCCGGACTAGCGGGGCAGATACGCAGTATTTT
TRBJ2-3	many	TRBD2	TRBV9	CASSPAGARRDTQYF	TGTGCCAGCAGCCCAGCGGGGGCCCGCCGCGATACGCAGTATTTT
TRBJ2-1	few	TRBD1	TRBV6-2/TRBV6-3	CASSKTQGFYNEQFF	TGTGCCAGCAGTAAAACACAGGGGTTCTACAATGAGCAGTTCTTC
TRBJ2-6	few	-	TRBV5-1	CATGISGANVLTF	TGCGCCACAGGGATCTCTGGGGCCAACGTCCTGACTTTC
TRBJ1-6	few	-	TRBV20-1	CSARGAINSPLHF	TGCAGTGCTAGAGGGGCGATCAATTCACCCCTCCACTTT
TRBJ2-1	many	-	TRBV20-1	CSARDLAHSGNEQFF	TGCAGTGCTAGAGATCTAGCGCACTCTGGCAATGAGCAGTTCTTC
TRBJ2-3	-	-	TRBV12-3/TRBV12-4	CASSLGPGTADTQYF	TGTGCCAGCAGCCTCGGACCGGGGACGGCAGATACGCAGTATTTT
TRBJ2-1	few	TRBD2	TRBV14	CASSQDGGGTNNEQFF	TGTGCCAGCAGCCAAGACGGGGGGGGTACAAACAATGAGCAGTTCTTC
TRBJ2-5	-	TRBD1	TRBV7-2	CASSLNDRANEQYF	TGTGCCAGCAGCTTAAATGACAGGGCCAATGAGCAGTACTTC
TRBJ1-2	few	-	TRBV7-2	CASSLAPRSNYGYTF	TGTGCCAGCAGCTTAGCGCCAAGATCTAACTATGGCTACACCTTC
TRBJ2-3	many	TRBD2	TRBV4-3	CASSQGGGPTDTQYF	TGCGCCAGCAGCCAAGGGGGGGGTCCCACAGATACGCAGTATTTT
TRBJ2-1	many	-	TRBV7-2	CASSLGGPLGLHNEQFF	TGTGCCAGCAGCTTAGGTGGGCCCCTGGGACTTCACAATGAGCAGTTCTTC
TRBJ1-1	-	TRBD1	TRBV5-1	CASSFRQGGGAEAFF	TGCGCCAGCAGCTTCAGACAGGGCGGGGGCGCTGAAGCTTTCTTT
TRBJ2-5	-	TRBD1	TRBV29-1	CSVEDLGQGAVGQVETQYF	TGCAGCGTTGAAGATCTTGGGCAGGGGGCGGTTGGTCAGGTGGAGACCCAGTACTTC
TRBJ2-5	-	-	TRBV7-2	CASSLRQGSETQYF	TGTGCCAGCAGCTTGAGGCAGGGTTCAGAGACCCAGTACTTC
TRBJ2-1	-	-	TRBV5-1	CASSFRTASSYNEQFF	TGCGCCAGCAGCTTTAGGACGGCGAGCTCCTACAATGAGCAGTTCTTC
TRBJ1-2	-	TRBD1	TRBV7-2	CASSPGTGLSNYGYTF	TGTGCCAGCAGCCCCGGGACAGGACTCTCAAACTATGGCTACACCTTC
TRBJ2-5	many	TRBD1	TRBV12-3/TRBV12-4	CASRPGQGLETQYF	TGTGCCAGCAGACCGGGACAGGGGTTAGAGACCCAGTACTTC
TRBJ2-2	few	TRBD1	TRBV7-9	CASSPHSGTGNTGELFF	TGTGCCAGCAGCCCCCATTCGGGGACAGGGAACACCGGGGAGCTGTTTTTT
TRBJ1-4	-	-	TRBV14	CAPPEKLFF	TGTGCCCCTCCCGAAAAACTGTTTTTT
TRBJ1-2	-	TRBD1	TRBV6-5	CASKRTGAGGYTF	TGTGCCAGCAAACGCACAGGGGCGGGTGGCTACACCTTC
TRBJ2-7	few	TRBD2	TRBV20-1	CSAKLAGGSYEQYF	TGCAGTGCTAAACTAGCGGGGGGTTCCTACGAGCAGTACTTC
TRBJ2-5	-	-	TRBV7-9	CASNRDKDNEQYF	TGTGCCAGCAACCGGGATAAAGACAATGAGCAGTACTTC